This T cell receptor (beta chain) was recovered during a study of spatial heterogeneity in lung cancer. Study as a whole: The library had UMIs, and each TCR and UMI pair averaged more than ten raw reads.

Time point indicated: sample taken at primary tumor resection. In each case, whole RNA from tumor, nontumor lung or frozen PBMC was sequenced unsorted. TCRdb re-derived calls from the 5' RACE reads in MiXCR, one entry per CDR3 protein. The sample comprises about 6,900 distinct CDR3 sequences, approximately 3.9% of which are singletons, and 20% to 25% rests with the top ten. The sample holds many counts of this clonotype. The V end was cut by 2 bases, the J end by 5 bases, with 13 bases between. The CDR3 runs to 15 residues. The source material was normal lung tissue next to the tumor, sampled at surgery. This receptor was taken from a female donor with early-stage non-small cell lung cancer. The chain combines TRBV12-3 or TRBV12-4 with TRBJ2-1; D gene unclear. The CDR3 loop is CASSLSPLSDNEQFF. The CDR3 bases are TGTGCCAGCAGTTTAAGCCCCTTGAGCGACAATGAGCAGTTCTTC.